This T cell receptor (beta chain) was captured in a study of human versus mouse CDR3 diversity and MHC coevolution. Here immunoSEQ multiplex PCR was the method, and the copy in TCRdb shows in-frame clones only, minus some. There are some 80,000 clones in the sample; less than 95% occur only once, and around 0.15% lies in the top ten. Findings of the study overall: Clonal inequality was lowest in most of the three human donors.

Concerning this clone: Its cognate antigen is unknown.

CDR3 size: 19 residues. Germline V gives CDR1 SGHVS, CDR2 FQNEAQ. This clonotype originated in a person aged 25 to 69 in good health. The sample taken for sequencing was naive CD4+ T cells from blood. Stated subset: CD45RO-negative CD62L-positive naive CD4 T cells. The chain links TRBV7-8 to TRBJ2-5; 14 bases are shared with TRBD2. Judging by the DNA end, TRBJ2-7 fits better; the J call may be wrong. The CDR3 nucleotides read TGTGCCAGCAGCTCCCGGGCGACTCTGGGACTAGCGGGGGATTACGAGCAGTACTTC. Protein sequence: CASSSRATLGLAGDYEQYF.